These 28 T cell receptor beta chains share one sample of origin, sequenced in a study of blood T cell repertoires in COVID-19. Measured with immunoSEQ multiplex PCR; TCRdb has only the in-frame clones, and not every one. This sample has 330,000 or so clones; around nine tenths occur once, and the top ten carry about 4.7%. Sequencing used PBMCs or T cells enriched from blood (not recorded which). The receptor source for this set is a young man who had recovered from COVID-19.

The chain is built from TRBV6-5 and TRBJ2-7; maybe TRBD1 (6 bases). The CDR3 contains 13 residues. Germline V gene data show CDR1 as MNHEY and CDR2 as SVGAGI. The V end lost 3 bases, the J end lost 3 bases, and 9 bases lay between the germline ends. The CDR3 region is CASSYDRNYEQYF. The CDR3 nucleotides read TGTGCCAGCAGTTATGACAGGAACTACGAGCAGTACTTC.

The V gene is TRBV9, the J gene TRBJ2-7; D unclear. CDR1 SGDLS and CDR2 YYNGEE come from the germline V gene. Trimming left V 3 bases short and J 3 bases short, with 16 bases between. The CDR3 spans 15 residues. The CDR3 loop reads CASSAQIDSDYEQYF. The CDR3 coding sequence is TGTGCCAGCAGCGCCCAGATTGATTCCGACTACGAGCAGTACTTC. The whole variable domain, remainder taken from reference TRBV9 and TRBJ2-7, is DSGVTQTPKHLITATGQRVTLRCSPRSGDLSVYWYQQSLDQGLQFLIQYYNGEERAKGNILERFSAQQFPDLHSELNLSSLELGDSALYFCASSAQIDSDYEQYFGPGTRLTVT.

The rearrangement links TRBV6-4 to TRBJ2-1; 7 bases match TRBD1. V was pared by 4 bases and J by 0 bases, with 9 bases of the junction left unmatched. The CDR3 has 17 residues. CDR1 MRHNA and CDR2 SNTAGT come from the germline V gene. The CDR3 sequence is CASSVTPTGPSYNEQFF. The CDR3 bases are TGTGCCAGCAGTGTCACACCGACAGGGCCCTCCTACAATGAGCAGTTCTTC.

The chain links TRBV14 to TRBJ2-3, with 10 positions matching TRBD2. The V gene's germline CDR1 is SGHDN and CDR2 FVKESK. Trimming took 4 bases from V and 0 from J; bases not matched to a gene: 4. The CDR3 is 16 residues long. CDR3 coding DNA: TGTGCCAGCAGCCGAGGACTAGCGGTTAGCACAGATACGCAGTATTTT. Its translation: CASSRGLAVSTDTQYF.

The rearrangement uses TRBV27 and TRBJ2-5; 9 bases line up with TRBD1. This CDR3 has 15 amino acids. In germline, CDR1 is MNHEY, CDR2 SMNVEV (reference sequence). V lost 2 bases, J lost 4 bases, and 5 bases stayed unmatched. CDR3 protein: CASSLSTGGLETQYF. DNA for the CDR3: TGTGCCAGCAGTTTAAGTACAGGGGGCTTAGAGACCCAGTACTTC.

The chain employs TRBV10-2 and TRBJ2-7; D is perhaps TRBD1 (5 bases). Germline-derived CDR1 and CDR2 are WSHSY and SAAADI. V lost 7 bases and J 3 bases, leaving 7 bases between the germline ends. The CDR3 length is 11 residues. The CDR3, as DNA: TGCGCCAGCACCCAGGGCTACGAGCAGTACTTC. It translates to CASTQGYEQYF.

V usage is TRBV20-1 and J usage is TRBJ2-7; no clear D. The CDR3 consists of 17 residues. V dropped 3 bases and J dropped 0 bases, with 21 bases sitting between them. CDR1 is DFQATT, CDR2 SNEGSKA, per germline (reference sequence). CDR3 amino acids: CSASLGPFKASSYEQYF. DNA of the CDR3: TGCAGTGCTAGTCTTGGTCCTTTCAAGGCTAGCTCCTACGAGCAGTACTTC.

The CDR3 loop reads CASSLEGAGEKLFF. The CDR3 coding sequence is TGTGCCAGCAGCTTAGAGGGGGCTGGGGAAAAACTGTTTTTT. The rearrangement joins TRBV11-2 to TRBJ1-4, with a tentative D call TRBD1 (6 bases). This CDR3 comprises 14 residues. V dropped 0 bases and J dropped 8 bases, with 10 bases sitting between them. Looked up from germline, CDR1 is SGHAT and CDR2 is FQNNGV.

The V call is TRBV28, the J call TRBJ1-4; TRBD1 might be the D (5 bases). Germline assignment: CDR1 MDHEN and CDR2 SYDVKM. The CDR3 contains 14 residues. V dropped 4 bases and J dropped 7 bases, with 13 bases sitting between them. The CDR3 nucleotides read TGTGCCAGCAGTTCCCCTCGGCAGGGTGAAAAACTGTTTTTT. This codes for CASSSPRQGEKLFF.

CDR3 sequence (DNA): TGTGCCACCAGTGAACCGAAGCGGGGGAACACAGATACGCAGTATTTT. Residues: CATSEPKRGNTDTQYF. The genes are TRBV24-1 and TRBJ2-3, with TRBD2 identical over 8 bases. The CDR3 loop spans 16 amino acids. The germline gives CDR1 KGHDR, CDR2 SFDVKD. Unmatched junction bases numbered 7, after V lost 4 bases and J lost 2 bases.

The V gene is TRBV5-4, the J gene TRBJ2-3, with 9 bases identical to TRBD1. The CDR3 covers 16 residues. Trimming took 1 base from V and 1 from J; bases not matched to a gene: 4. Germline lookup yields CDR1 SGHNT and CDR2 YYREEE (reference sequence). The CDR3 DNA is TGTGCCAGCAGCTTGTTCACAGGGGGCGGCACAGATACGCAGTATTTT. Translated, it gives CASSLFTGGGTDTQYF.

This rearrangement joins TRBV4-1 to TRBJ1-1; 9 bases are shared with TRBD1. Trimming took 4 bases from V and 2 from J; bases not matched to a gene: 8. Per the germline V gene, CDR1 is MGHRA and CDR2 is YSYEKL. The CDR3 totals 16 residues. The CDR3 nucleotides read TGCGCCAGCAGCCGAGGACCGGGACAGGGTAACACTGAAGCTTTCTTT. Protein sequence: CASSRGPGQGNTEAFF.

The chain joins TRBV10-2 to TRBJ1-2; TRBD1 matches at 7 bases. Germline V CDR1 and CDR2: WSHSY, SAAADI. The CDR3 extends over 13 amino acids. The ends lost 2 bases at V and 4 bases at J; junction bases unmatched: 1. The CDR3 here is CASSEGTAYGYTF. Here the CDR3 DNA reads TGCGCCAGCAGTGAGGGGACAGCCTATGGCTACACCTTC.

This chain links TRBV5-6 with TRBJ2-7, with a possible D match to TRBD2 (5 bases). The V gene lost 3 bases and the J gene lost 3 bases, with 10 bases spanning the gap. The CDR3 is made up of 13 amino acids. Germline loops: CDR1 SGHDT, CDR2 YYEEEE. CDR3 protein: CASSSRRDYEQYF. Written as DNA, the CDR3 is TGTGCCAGCAGCTCCCGACGGGACTACGAGCAGTACTTC. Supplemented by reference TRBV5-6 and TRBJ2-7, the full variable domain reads DAGVTQSPTHLIKTRGQQVTLRCSPKSGHDTVSWYQQALGQGPQFIFQYYEEEERQRGNFPDRFSGHQFPNYSSELNVNALLLGDSALYLCASSSRRDYEQYFGPGTRLTVT.

The CDR3 region has the DNA TGCAGCGTTGAAGGGTTCTCGACAGAAACTAACTATGGCTACACCTTC. It is translated as CSVEGFSTETNYGYTF. V usage is TRBV29-1 and J usage is TRBJ1-2; tentative D call: TRBD1 (5 bases). The CDR3 consists of 16 residues. Deletions cut 1 base from V and 0 bases from J, with 15 bases between. Looked up from germline, CDR1 is SQVTM and CDR2 is ANQGSEA. Full variable domain (missing parts from reference TRBV29-1 and TRBJ1-2): SAVISQKPSRDICQRGTSLTIQCQVDSQVTMMFWYRQQPGQSLTLIATANQGSEATYESGFVIDKFPISRPNLTFSTLTVSNMSPEDSSIYLCSVEGFSTETNYGYTFGSGTRLTVV.

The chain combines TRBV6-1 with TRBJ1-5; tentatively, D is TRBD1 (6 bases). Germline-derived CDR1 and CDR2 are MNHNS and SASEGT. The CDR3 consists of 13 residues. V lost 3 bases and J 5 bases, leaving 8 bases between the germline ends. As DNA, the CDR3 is TGTGCCAGCAGTGATCAGGGGTATCAGCCCCAGCATTTT. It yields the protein CASSDQGYQPQHF.

For the CDR3, the DNA is TGTGCCAGCAGCCAAGGGGACAGGGAAGATACGCAGTATTTT. It translates to CASSQGDREDTQYF. This chain uses TRBV3-1 (or the pseudogene TRBV3-2) with TRBJ2-3; 9 nucleotides line up with TRBD1. Germline lookup yields CDR1 LGHDT and CDR2 YNNKEL (reference sequence). J gave up 5 bases and V 1 base, and 1 base lay outside the gene matches. CDR3 length: 14 residues.

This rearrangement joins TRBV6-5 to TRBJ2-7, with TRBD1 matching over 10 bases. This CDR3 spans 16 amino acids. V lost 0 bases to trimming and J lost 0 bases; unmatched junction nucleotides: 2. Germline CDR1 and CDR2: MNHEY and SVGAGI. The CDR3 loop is CASSYSRTGGSYEQYF. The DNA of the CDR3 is TGTGCCAGCAGTTACTCCAGGACAGGGGGCTCCTACGAGCAGTACTTC.

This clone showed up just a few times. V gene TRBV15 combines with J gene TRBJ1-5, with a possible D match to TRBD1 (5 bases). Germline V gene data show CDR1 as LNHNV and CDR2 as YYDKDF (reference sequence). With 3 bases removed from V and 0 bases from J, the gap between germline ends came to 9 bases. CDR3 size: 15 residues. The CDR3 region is CATSRHRSSNQPQHF. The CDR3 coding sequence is TGTGCCACCAGCAGGCACAGGTCTAGCAATCAGCCCCAGCATTTT.

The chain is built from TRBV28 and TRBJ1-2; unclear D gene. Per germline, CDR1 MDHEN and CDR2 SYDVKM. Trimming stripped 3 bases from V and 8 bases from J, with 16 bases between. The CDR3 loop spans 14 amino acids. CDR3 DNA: TGTGCCAGCAGTTTTCGTTGGGTCCGGAGCGGCTACACCTTC. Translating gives CASSFRWVRSGYTF.

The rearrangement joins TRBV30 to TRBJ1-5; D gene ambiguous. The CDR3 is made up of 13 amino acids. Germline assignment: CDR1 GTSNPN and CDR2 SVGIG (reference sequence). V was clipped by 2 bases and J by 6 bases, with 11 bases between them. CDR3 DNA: TGTGCCTGGAGTTCGGGAGATGCTCAGCCCCAGCATTTT. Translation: CAWSSGDAQPQHF.

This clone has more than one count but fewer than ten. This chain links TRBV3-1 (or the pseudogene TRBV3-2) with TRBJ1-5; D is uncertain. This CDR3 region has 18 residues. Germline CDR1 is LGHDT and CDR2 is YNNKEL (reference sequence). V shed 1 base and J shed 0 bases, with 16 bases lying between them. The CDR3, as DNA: TGTGCCAGCAGCCAAGGGATGTATCTCGGGGATAGCAATCAGCCCCAGCATTTT. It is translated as CASSQGMYLGDSNQPQHF.

CDR3 in amino acids: CASSENDSSGNTIYF. DNA of the CDR3: TGTGCCAGCAGTGAAAACGACAGCTCTGGAAACACCATATATTTT. The chain links TRBV6-1 to TRBJ1-3; tentatively, D is TRBD1 (5 bases). The germline V and J ends were trimmed by 2 bases and 0 bases, with 8 bases remaining between them. The CDR3 has 15 amino acids. Germline V gene lookup returns CDR1 MNHNS and CDR2 SASEGT.

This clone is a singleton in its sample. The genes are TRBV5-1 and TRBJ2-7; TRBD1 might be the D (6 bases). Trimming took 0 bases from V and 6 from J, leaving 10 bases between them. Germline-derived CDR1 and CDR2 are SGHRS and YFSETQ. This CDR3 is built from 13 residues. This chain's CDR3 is CASSLVSGVEQYF. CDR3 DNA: TGCGCCAGCAGCTTGGTTTCAGGGGTCGAGCAGTACTTC.

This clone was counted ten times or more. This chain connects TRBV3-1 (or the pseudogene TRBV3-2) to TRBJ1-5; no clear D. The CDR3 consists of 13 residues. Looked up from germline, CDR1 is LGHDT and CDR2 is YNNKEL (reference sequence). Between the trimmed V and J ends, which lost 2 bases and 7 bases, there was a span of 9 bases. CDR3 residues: CASSQQPRQPQHF. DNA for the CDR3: TGTGCCAGCAGCCAACAACCCAGGCAGCCCCAGCATTTT.

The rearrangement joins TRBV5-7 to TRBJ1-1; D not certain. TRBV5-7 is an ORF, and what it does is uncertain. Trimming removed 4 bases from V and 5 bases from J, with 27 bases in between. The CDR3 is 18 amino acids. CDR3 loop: CASSRIDCRPGFPTEAFF. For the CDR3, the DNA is TGTGCCAGCAGCCGAATCGATTGCCGTCCGGGGTTCCCTACTGAAGCTTTCTTT.

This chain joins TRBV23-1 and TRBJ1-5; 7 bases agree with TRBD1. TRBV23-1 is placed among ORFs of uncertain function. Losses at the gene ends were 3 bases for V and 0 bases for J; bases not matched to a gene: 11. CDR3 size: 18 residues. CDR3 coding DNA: TGCGCCAGCAGTCAGTCGGGACAGCCGAATTATAGCAATCAGCCCCAGCATTTT. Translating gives CASSQSGQPNYSNQPQHF.

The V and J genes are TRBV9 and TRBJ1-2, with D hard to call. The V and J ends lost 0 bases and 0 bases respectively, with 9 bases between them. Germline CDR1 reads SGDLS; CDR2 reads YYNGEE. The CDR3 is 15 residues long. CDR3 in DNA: TGTGCCAGCAGCGTAGCCCCGCTAGCTAACTATGGCTACACCTTC. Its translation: CASSVAPLANYGYTF.